The 7 T cell receptor beta chains listed next were all sequenced from one sample in a study of T-cell reconstitution after alpha-beta-depleted transplantation in children. A TCRbeta library incorporating unique molecular identifiers was prepared. TCRdb reanalysed the PCR reads using MiXCR and keeps one entry per CDR3 protein. The sample contains roughly 280,000 distinct CDR3 sequences, roughly 11% of which appear only once. The input for sequencing was peripheral blood, taken 180 days after TCRalphabeta/CD19-depleted stem cell transplant. The receptor source for this set is a male patient between 2 and 15 years old who had a stem cell transplant for chronic granulomatous disease, so the T cells may come from the graft donor.

This clonotype has ten or more counts. The chain couples TRBV7-2 to TRBJ1-1, with 7 bases that match TRBD1. Germline CDR1 reads SGHTA; CDR2 reads FQGNSA. The V segment lost 0 bases and the J segment 5 bases; nucleotides outside the gene matches: 6. CDR3 length: 15 residues. The DNA for the CDR3 is TGTGCCAGCAGCTTAGCGCGAGGGGGCGGGACTGAAGCTTTCTTT. It specifies CASSLARGGGTEAFF.

Notes on this clonotype: A much larger clone lies one base from this, so it may be a read error. The final CDR3 position lacks the conserved phenylalanine or tryptophan, pointing to a likely read error. The V call is TRBV7-9, the J call TRBJ1-1; D is undetermined. Germline-derived CDR1 and CDR2 are SEHNR and FQNEAQ (reference sequence). The CDR3 length is 15 residues. V was cut by 0 bases and J by 1 base, with 9 bases left in between. CDR3 region: CASSLAESRNTEAFL. In DNA form, the CDR3 reads TGTGCCAGCAGCTTAGCAGAATCGAGGAACACTGAAGCTTTCTTA.

This clonotype was found many times. This chain connects TRBV7-2 to TRBJ2-3, with 11 positions matching TRBD2. J gave up 4 bases and V 3 bases, and 9 bases lay outside the gene matches. The CDR3 extends over 17 amino acids. Germline values: CDR1 SGHTA, CDR2 FQGNSA. CDR3 region: CASSLKTSGIWADTQYF. The CDR3 region has the DNA TGTGCCAGCAGCTTGAAGACTAGCGGGATTTGGGCAGATACGCAGTATTTT. Variable domain in full (rest from reference TRBV7-2 and TRBJ2-3): GAGVSQSPSNKVTEKGKDVELRCDPISGHTALYWYRQSLGQGLEFLIYFQGNSAPDKSGLPSDRFSAERTGGSVSTLTIQRTQQEDSAVYLCASSLKTSGIWADTQYFGPGTRLTVL.

This clonotype occurred many times. The chain links TRBV7-9 to TRBJ1-1, with D possibly TRBD1 on 5 matching bases. CDR3 length: 15 residues. CDR1 and CDR2 (germline): SEHNR, FQNEAQ (reference sequence). Trimming pared 1 base from V and 5 bases from J, leaving 14 bases between. In DNA, the CDR3 is TGTGCCAGCAGCTTAGGCTGGGGGTCGAAAACTGAAGCTTTCTTT. Its translation: CASSLGWGSKTEAFF.

Ten or more counts support this clonotype. V and J are TRBV5-1 and TRBJ1-1; maybe TRBD1 (5 bases). The ends were cut back, 0 bases at V and 3 bases at J, with 12 bases in the middle. The germline CDR1 and CDR2 sequences are SGHRS and YFSETQ. The CDR3 is made up of 15 amino acids. The CDR3 DNA is TGCGCCAGCAGCTTGGAGGGGCAGGGAGACACTGAAGCTTTCTTT. Its translation: CASSLEGQGDTEAFF.

The table lists this clonotype with many counts. V is TRBV4-2 and J is TRBJ2-3; TRBD2 aligns across 10 bases. V lost 1 base and J lost 0; bases outside the gene matches: 7. Germline V gene sequence: CDR1 LGHNA, CDR2 YNFKEQ. The CDR3 length is 18 residues. CDR3 DNA sequence: TGTGCCAGCAGCCAAGTCAGCGGGGGGGTTCCTAGCACAGATACGCAGTATTTT. Translation: CASSQVSGGVPSTDTQYF.

This clonotype was counted at least ten times. The genes are TRBV5-1 and TRBJ1-1; maybe TRBD1 (5 bases). There are 14 residues in the CDR3. From germline, CDR1 is SGHRS and CDR2 YFSETQ. Trimming took off 4 bases at V and 3 bases at J, with 13 bases between the two ends. This CDR3 is CASSPVWGDTEAFF. The CDR3 DNA reads as TGCGCCAGCAGCCCTGTTTGGGGGGACACTGAAGCTTTCTTT.